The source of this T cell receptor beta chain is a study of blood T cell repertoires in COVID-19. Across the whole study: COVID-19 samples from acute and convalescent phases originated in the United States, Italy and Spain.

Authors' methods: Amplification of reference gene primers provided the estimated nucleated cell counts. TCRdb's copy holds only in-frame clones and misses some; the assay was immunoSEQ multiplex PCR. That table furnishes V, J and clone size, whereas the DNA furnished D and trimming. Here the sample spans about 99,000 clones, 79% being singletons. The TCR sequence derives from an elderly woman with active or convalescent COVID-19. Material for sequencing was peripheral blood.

CDR3 loop: CASSSLSDRDAYEQYF. In DNA, the CDR3 is TGTGCCAGCAGCTCTCTATCGGACAGGGATGCCTACGAGCAGTACTTC. The genes are TRBV28 and TRBJ2-7, with 8 positions matching TRBD1. Trimming took 6 bases from V and 2 from J; bases not matched to a gene: 12. Germline CDR1 MDHEN, CDR2 SYDVKM. This CDR3 region has 16 residues.